This T cell receptor (beta chain) was sequenced for a study of T-cell reconstitution after alpha-beta-depleted transplantation in children. This clonotype was detected ten times or more. Using unique molecular identifiers, the investigators prepared the TCRbeta library. Each CDR3 protein is one row after TCRdb ran MiXCR on the PCR reads. The repertoire holds some 600,000 distinct CDR3 sequences, with roughly 15% as singletons. The receptor was derived from a human donor who donated a stem cell graft to a child with acute myeloid leukemia. Material: PBMCs from the stem cell graft donor, obtained from the stem cell graft.

The CDR3 spells CASSSLGSYTF. CDR3 sequence (DNA): TGTGCCAGCAGTTCCCTCGGGAGCTACACCTTC. The chain joins TRBV6-5 to TRBJ1-2; no clear D gene. The V gene lost 4 bases and the J gene lost 9 bases, with 9 bases spanning the gap. The germline V gene encodes CDR1 MNHEY and CDR2 SVGAGI. This CDR3 contains 11 residues.